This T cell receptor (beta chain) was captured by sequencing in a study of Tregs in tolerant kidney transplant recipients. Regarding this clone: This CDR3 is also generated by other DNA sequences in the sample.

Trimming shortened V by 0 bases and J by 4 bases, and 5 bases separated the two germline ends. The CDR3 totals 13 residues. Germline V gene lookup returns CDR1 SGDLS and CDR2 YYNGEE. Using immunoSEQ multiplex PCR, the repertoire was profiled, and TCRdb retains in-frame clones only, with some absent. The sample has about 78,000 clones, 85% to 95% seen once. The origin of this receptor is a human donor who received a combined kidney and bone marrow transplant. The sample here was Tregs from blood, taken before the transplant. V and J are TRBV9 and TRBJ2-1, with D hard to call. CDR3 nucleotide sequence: TGTGCCAGCAGCGTAGACTGGTACAATGAGCAGTTCTTC. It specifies CASSVDWYNEQFF.